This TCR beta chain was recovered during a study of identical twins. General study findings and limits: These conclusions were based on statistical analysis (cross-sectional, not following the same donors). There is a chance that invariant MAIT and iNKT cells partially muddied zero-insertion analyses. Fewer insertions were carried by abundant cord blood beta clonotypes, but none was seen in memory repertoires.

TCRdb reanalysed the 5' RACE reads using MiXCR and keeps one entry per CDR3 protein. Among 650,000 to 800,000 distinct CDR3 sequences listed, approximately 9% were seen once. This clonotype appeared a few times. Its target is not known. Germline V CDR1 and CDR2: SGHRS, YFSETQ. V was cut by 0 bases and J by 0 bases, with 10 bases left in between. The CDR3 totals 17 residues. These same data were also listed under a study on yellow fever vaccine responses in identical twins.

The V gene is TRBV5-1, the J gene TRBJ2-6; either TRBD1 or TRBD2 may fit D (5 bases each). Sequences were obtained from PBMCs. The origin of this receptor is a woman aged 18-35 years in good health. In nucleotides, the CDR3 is TGCGCCAGCAGCTTGGAGGGACCAACCTCTGGGGCCAACGTCCTGACTTTC. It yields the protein CASSLEGPTSGANVLTF.